The 16 T cell receptor beta chains below all came from one sample that was sequenced in a study of yellow fever vaccine responses in identical twins. One entry per CDR3 protein, called by TCRdb with MiXCR from the RT-PCR reads. Of about 13,000 distinct CDR3 sequences in the sample, approximately 84% were seen once. The sample consisted of T cells from blood (PBMCs), unsorted or a sorted subset (not recorded which), taken before or after yellow fever vaccination (not recorded which). The source is a woman between 18 and 30 years old who received the yellow fever vaccine.

The CDR3 sequence: CASSQVRYTYEQYF. CDR3 in DNA: TGCGCCAGCAGCCAAGTCCGTTACACCTACGAGCAGTACTTC. The chain carries TRBV4-3 and TRBJ2-7; D gene ambiguous. This CDR3 region has 14 residues. V lost 1 base, J lost 2 bases, and 9 bases lay in between. The germline gives CDR1 LGHNA, CDR2 YSLEER.

This sequence joins TRBV5-4 and TRBJ2-1, with D unclear. Germline CDR1 and CDR2: SGHNT and YYREEE (reference sequence). V shed 0 bases and J shed 5 bases, with 3 bases lying between them. The CDR3 runs 12 residues. CDR3 nucleotides: TGTGCCAGCAGCTTGGGAAACAATGAGCAGTTCTTC. Protein product: CASSLGNNEQFF.

CDR3 sequence: CSVGRGYNEQFF. In DNA, the CDR3 is TGCAGCGTTGGGCGAGGCTACAATGAGCAGTTCTTC. The chain employs TRBV29-1 and TRBJ2-1, with D unresolved. V shed 4 bases and J shed 3 bases, with 7 bases lying between them. Per germline, CDR1 SQVTM and CDR2 ANQGSEA. The CDR3 totals 12 residues.

The chain recombines TRBV9 with TRBJ1-1; TRBD1 aligns across 8 bases. V gave up 3 bases and J gave up 4 bases; unmatched junction bases: 2. Germline V gene sequence: CDR1 SGDLS, CDR2 YYNGEE. The CDR3 is made up of 13 amino acids. The CDR3 loop reads CASSDTGGTEAFF. The CDR3 DNA reads as TGTGCCAGCAGCGATACAGGGGGCACTGAAGCTTTCTTT.

The rearrangement links TRBV4-3 to TRBJ2-3, with 8 bases matching TRBD2. Losses at the gene ends were 1 base for V and 2 bases for J; bases not matched to a gene: 17. Germline V CDR1 and CDR2: LGHNA, YSLEER. This CDR3 spans 20 amino acids. CDR3 protein: CASSQAVVSGGKSNTDTQYF. The CDR3 DNA follows: TGCGCCAGCAGCCAAGCGGTGGTGAGCGGGGGCAAATCGAACACAGATACGCAGTATTTT.

The CDR3, as DNA: TGTGCCAGCAGCCCGGACAGTAAGGCCTATGGCTACACCTTC. The encoded protein is CASSPDSKAYGYTF. The V call is TRBV7-9, the J call TRBJ1-2; D may be TRBD1 (6 bases). With 5 bases removed from V and 4 bases from J, the gap between germline ends came to 14 bases. CDR3 length: 14 residues. Germline CDR1 SEHNR, CDR2 FQNEAQ (reference sequence).

This clonotype showed up just a few times. The J gene is TRBJ2-7, the V gene TRBV10-3; D remains ambiguous. With 6 bases removed from V and 0 bases from J, the gap between germline ends came to 3 bases. Germline V gene lookup returns CDR1 ENHRY and CDR2 SYGVKD. This CDR3 is built from 11 residues. In DNA form, the CDR3 reads TGTGCCATCAGAGGCTCCTACGAGCAGTACTTC. Translating gives CAIRGSYEQYF.

The chain uses TRBV9 and TRBJ2-1, with D perhaps assigned TRBD1 or TRBD2 (5 bases each). The V gene lost 1 base and the J gene lost 3 bases, with 11 bases spanning the gap. The CDR3 runs 15 residues. CDR1 is SGDLS and CDR2 is YYNGEE in the germline V gene. CDR3 protein: CASSVMGVSYNEQFF. CDR3 DNA: TGTGCCAGCAGCGTAATGGGGGTCAGCTACAATGAGCAGTTCTTC.

This chain joins TRBV5-5 and TRBJ2-1; D remains ambiguous. Deletions cut 0 bases from V and 5 bases from J, with 6 bases between. Germline assignment: CDR1 SGHKS and CDR2 YYEKEE (reference sequence). CDR3 length: 13 residues. The CDR3 sequence is CASSLAPDNEQFF. The CDR3 DNA follows: TGTGCCAGCAGCTTGGCTCCGGACAATGAGCAGTTCTTC.

This chain links TRBV6-1 with TRBJ2-7; TRBD1 matches at 7 bases. This CDR3 is 11 amino acids long. Trimming at V came to 5 bases and at J to 9 bases, leaving 4 bases not matched to a gene. Germline lookup yields CDR1 MNHNS and CDR2 SASEGT. CDR3 in amino acids: CASSTGTVQYF. As DNA, the CDR3 is TGTGCCAGCAGTACCGGGACAGTGCAGTACTTC.

The chain recombines TRBV19 with TRBJ2-1; D possibly uses TRBD1 or TRBD2 (5 bases each). The germline V and J ends were trimmed by 1 base and 6 bases, with 7 bases remaining between them. The CDR3 covers 13 residues. Germline-derived CDR1 and CDR2 are LNHDA and SQIVND (reference sequence). CDR3 sequence reads: CASSIGGANEQFF. The CDR3 DNA reads as TGTGCCAGTAGTATAGGAGGGGCCAATGAGCAGTTCTTC.

The V call is TRBV6-1, the J call TRBJ2-7, with a tentative D call TRBD2 (5 bases). This CDR3 is built from 13 residues. The germline gives CDR1 MNHNS, CDR2 SASEGT. With 6 bases removed from V and 6 bases from J, the gap between germline ends came to 15 bases. In DNA, the CDR3 is TGTGCCAGCAGCGGCCTCGGGAACGGCGAGCAGTACTTC. Its protein product is CASSGLGNGEQYF.

The chain has TRBV28 and TRBJ2-7; maybe TRBD2 (5 bases). V dropped 3 bases and J dropped 2 bases, with 14 bases sitting between them. The CDR3 has 15 amino acids. Germline assignment: CDR1 MDHEN and CDR2 SYDVKM. In DNA form, the CDR3 reads TGTGCCAGCAGTTTGGGAGAGGCCGTACCCTACGAGCAGTACTTC. It encodes CASSLGEAVPYEQYF. The full variable domain, completed using reference TRBV28 and TRBJ2-7, is DVKVTQSSRYLVKRTGEKVFLECVQDMDHENMFWYRQDPGLGLRLIYFSYDVKMKEKGDIPEGYSVSREKKERFSLILESASTNQTSMYLCASSLGEAVPYEQYFGPGTRLTVT.

The chain couples TRBV6-2 or TRBV6-3 to TRBJ1-5, with TRBD1 matching 9 bases. This CDR3 region has 16 residues. V trimming: 4 bases; J trimming: 1 base; junction bases outside the gene matches: 5. Germline loops: CDR1 MNHEY, CDR2 SVGEGT. The CDR3 nucleotides are TGTGCCAGCAGTTCTCCGACAGGGGGAAGCAATCAGCCCCAGCATTTT. This codes for CASSSPTGGSNQPQHF.

The chain carries TRBV19 and TRBJ2-1; TRBD1 matches 7 bases. The trim removed 6 bases at V and 6 bases at J, leaving 8 bases unmatched. The CDR3 consists of 14 residues. The germline CDR1 and CDR2 sequences are LNHDA and SQIVND (reference sequence). The CDR3 region has the DNA TGTGCCAGTAGCCCAGGGGGTTACTTCAATGAGCAGTTCTTC. It specifies CASSPGGYFNEQFF.

The chain employs TRBV7-9 and TRBJ1-6; 9 bases fit TRBD1. Germline CDR1 SEHNR, CDR2 FQNEAQ (reference sequence). This CDR3 comprises 14 residues. Losses at the gene ends were 5 bases for V and 7 bases for J; bases not matched to a gene: 3. This CDR3 reads CASSRGQGNSPLHF. In nucleotides, the CDR3 is TGTGCCAGCAGCCGAGGACAGGGGAATTCACCCCTCCACTTT.